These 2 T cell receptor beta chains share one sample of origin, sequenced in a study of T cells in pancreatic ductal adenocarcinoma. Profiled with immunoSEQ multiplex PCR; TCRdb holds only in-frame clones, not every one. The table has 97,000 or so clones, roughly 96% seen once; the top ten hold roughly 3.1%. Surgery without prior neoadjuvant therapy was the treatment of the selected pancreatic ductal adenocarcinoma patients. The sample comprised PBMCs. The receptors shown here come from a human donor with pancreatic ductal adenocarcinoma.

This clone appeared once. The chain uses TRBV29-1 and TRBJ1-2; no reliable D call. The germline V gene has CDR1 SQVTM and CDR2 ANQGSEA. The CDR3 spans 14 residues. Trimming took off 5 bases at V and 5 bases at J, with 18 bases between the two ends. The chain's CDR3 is CSVQRFSFEYGYTF. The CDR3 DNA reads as TGCAGCGTTCAACGGTTTTCGTTTGAATATGGCTACACCTTC.

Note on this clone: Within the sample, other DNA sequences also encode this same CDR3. CDR3 sequence (DNA): TGCGCCAGCAGCCAAGATTCAGGTGGCTACGAGCAGTACTTC. This encodes CASSQDSGGYEQYF. V gene TRBV4-3 combines with J gene TRBJ2-7; D gene ambiguous. Germline values: CDR1 LGHNA, CDR2 YSLEER. Trimming pared 0 bases from V and 3 bases from J, leaving 9 bases between. The CDR3 extends over 14 amino acids.